The T cell receptor beta chain described here comes from a study of blood T cell repertoires in COVID-19. Study-wide background: From the United States, Italy and Spain came samples of acute and convalescent COVID-19. T cells, B-cell-depleted T cells, or PBMCs provided the cDNA or gDNA that served as material.

Original methodology: Amplification from reference gene primers served as the basis for estimated nucleated cell counts. Sequencing was performed with immunoSEQ multiplex PCR; in TCRdb, only in-frame clones are kept and a portion is missing. V, J and clone size reflect that table, while D and trimming were determined from the DNA. The sample carries about 300,000 clones, roughly 80% recorded once. During active infection, Seattle patients enrolled and were then monitored through disease. CDR1 and CDR2 (germline): LNHDA, SQIVND (reference sequence). The CDR3 sequence is 16 residues long. Trimming stripped 6 bases from V and 2 bases from J, with 19 bases between.

The V and J genes are TRBV19 and TRBJ2-5; TRBD1 might be the D (6 bases). The source material was peripheral blood. This clonotype was obtained from a human donor with COVID-19, enrolled during active disease. The donor label of this sample is uncertain. CDR3 DNA sequence: TGTGCCAGTAGCGATGGGGAAGGAAGGGGGCAAGAGACCCAGTACTTC. Translation: CASSDGEGRGQETQYF.